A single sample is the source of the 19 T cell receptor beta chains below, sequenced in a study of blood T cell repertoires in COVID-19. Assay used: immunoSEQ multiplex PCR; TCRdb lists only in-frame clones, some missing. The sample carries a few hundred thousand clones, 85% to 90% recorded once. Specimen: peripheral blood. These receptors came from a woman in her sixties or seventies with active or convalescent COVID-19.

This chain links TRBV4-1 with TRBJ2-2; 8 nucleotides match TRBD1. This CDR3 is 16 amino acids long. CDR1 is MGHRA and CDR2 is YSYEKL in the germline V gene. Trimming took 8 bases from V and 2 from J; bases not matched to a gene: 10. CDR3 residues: CASRPGQAVNTGELFF. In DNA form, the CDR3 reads TGCGCCAGCCGACCGGGACAGGCGGTAAACACCGGGGAGCTGTTTTTT.

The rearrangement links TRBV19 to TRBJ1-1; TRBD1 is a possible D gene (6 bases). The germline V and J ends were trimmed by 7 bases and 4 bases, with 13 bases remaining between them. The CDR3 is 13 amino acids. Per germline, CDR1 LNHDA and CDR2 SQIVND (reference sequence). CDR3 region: CASITQGGTEAFF. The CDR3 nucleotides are TGTGCCAGTATTACACAGGGCGGCACTGAAGCTTTCTTT.

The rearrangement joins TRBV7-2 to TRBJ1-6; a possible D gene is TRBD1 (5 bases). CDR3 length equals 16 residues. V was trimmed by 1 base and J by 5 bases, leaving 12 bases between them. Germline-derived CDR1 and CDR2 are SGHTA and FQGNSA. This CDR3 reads CASSLVSTGNNSPLHF. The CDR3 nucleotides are TGTGCCAGCAGCTTAGTTTCCACAGGAAATAATTCACCCCTCCACTTT.

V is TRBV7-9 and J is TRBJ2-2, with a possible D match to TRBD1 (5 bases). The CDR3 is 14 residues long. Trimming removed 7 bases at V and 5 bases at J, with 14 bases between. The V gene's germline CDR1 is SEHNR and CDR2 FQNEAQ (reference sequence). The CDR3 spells CASTPLGLTGELFF. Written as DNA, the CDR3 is TGTGCCAGCACCCCCCTGGGGCTTACCGGGGAGCTGTTTTTT.

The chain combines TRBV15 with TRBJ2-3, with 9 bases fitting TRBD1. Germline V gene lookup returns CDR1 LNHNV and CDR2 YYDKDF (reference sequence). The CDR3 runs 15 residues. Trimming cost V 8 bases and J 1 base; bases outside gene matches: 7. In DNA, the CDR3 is TGTGCCACCGGAACGGGGACAGGGCGCACAGATACGCAGTATTTT. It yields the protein CATGTGTGRTDTQYF.

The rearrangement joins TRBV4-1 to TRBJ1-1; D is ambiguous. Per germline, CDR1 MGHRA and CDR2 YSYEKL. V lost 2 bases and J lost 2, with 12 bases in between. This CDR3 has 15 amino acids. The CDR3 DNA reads TGCGCCAGCAGCCAATTCAGGCAGCTAAACACTGAAGCTTTCTTT. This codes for CASSQFRQLNTEAFF.

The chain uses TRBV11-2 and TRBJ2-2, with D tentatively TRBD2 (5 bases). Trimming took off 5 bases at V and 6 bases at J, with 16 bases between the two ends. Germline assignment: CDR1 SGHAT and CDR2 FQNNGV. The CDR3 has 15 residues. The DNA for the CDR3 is TGTGCCAGCAGCCTTATAGCGACCACGGCCGGGGAGCTGTTTTTT. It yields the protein CASSLIATTAGELFF.

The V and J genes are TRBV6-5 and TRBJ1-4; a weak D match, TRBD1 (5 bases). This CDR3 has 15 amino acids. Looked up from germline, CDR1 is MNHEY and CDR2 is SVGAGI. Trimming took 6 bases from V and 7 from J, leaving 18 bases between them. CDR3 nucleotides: TGTGCCAGCAGCCGTGTCGGGCAGGGCGGTGAAAAACTGTTTTTT. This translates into CASSRVGQGGEKLFF.

CDR3: CASSGQGGKLFF. The DNA of the CDR3 is TGTGCCAGTAGTGGACAGGGAGGGAAACTGTTTTTT. The rearrangement uses TRBV19 and TRBJ1-4; 8 positions agree with TRBD1. The V and J ends lost 5 bases and 11 bases, in that order; junction bases with no gene match: 4. This CDR3 is 12 amino acids long. The V gene's germline CDR1 is LNHDA and CDR2 SQIVND (reference sequence).

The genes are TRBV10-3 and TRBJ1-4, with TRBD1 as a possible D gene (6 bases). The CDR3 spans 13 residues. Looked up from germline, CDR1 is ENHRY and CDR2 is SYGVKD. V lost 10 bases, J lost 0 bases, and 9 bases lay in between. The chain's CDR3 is CATQGSTNEKLFF. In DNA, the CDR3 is TGTGCCACACAGGGCTCAACTAATGAAAAACTGTTTTTT.

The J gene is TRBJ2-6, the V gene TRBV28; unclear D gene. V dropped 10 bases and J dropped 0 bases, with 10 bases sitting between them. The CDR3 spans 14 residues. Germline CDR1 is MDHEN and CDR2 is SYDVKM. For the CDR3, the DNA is TGTGCCACCATGAAGAGCTCTGGGGCCAACGTCCTGACTTTC. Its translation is CATMKSSGANVLTF.

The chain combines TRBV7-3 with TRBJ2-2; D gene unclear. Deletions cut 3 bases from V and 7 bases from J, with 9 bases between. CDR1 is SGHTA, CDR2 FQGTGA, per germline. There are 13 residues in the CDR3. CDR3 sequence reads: CASSFSADGELFF. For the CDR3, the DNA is TGTGCCAGCAGCTTTTCGGCGGACGGGGAGCTGTTTTTT.

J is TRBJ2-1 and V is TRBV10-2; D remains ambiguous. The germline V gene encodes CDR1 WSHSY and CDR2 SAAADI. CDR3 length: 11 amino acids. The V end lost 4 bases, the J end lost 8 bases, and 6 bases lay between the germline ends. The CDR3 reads CASSALDEQFF. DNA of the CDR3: TGCGCCAGCAGTGCGTTAGATGAGCAGTTCTTC.

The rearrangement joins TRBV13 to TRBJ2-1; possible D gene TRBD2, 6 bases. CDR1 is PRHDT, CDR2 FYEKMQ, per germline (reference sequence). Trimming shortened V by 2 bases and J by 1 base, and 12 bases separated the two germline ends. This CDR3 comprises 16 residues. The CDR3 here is CASSLNPGRSYNEQFF. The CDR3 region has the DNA TGTGCCAGCAGCTTAAACCCGGGGAGGTCCTACAATGAGCAGTTCTTC. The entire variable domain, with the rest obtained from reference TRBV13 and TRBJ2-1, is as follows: AAGVIQSPRHLIKEKRETATLKCYPIPRHDTVYWYQQGPGQDPQFLISFYEKMQSDKGSIPDRFSAQQFSDYHSELNMSSLELGDSALYFCASSLNPGRSYNEQFFGPGTRLTVL.

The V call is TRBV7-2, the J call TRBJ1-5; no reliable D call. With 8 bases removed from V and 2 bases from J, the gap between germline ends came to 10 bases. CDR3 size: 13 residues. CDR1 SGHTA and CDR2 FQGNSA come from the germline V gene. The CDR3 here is CASDDLGNQPQHF. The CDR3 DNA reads TGTGCCAGCGATGATCTAGGCAATCAGCCCCAGCATTTT.

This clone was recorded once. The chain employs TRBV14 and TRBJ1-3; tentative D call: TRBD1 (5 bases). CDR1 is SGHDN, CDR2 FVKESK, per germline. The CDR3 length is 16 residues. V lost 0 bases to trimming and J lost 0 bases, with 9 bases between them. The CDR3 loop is CASSQDRAYSGNTIYF. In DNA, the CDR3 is TGTGCCAGCAGCCAAGACAGGGCGTACTCTGGAAACACCATATATTTT.

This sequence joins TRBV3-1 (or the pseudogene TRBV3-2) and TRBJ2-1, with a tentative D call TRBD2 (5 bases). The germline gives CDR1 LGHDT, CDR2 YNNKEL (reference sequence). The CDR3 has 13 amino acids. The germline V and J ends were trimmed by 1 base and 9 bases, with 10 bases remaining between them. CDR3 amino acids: CASSQVWEIEQFF. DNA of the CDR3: TGTGCCAGCAGCCAAGTTTGGGAGATTGAGCAGTTCTTC.

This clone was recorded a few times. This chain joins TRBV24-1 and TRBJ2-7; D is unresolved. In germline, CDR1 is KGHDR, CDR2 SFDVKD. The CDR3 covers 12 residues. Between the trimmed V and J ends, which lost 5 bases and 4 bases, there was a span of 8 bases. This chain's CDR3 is CATSARVYEQYF. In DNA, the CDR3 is TGTGCCACCAGTGCGCGCGTATACGAGCAGTACTTC.

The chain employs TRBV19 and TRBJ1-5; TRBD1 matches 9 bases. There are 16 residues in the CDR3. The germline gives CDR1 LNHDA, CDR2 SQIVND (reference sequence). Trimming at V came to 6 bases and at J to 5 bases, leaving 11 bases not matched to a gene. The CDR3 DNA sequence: TGTGCCAGTAGGCAGGCGGGGACAGGGTCAGATCAGCCCCAGCATTTT. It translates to CASRQAGTGSDQPQHF. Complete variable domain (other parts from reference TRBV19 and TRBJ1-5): DGGITQSPKYLFRKEGQNVTLSCEQNLNHDAMYWYRQDPGQGLRLIYYSQIVNDFQKGDIAEGYSVSREKKESFPLTVTSAQKNPTAFYLCASRQAGTGSDQPQHFGDGTRLSIL.